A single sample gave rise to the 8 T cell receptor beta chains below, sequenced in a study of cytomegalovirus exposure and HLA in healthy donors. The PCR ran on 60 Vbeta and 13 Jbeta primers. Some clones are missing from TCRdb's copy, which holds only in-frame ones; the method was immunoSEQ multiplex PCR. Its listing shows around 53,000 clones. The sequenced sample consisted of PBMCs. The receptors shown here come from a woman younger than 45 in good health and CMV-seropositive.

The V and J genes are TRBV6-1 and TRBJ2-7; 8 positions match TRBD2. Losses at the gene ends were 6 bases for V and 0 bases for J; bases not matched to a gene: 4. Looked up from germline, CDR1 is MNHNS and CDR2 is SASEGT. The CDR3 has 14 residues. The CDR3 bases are TGTGCCAGCAGCCGACTAGCGTTCTCCTACGAGCAGTACTTC. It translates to CASSRLAFSYEQYF.

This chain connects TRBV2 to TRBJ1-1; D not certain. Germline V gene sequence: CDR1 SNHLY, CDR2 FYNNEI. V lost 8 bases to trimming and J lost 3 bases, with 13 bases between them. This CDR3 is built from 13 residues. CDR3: CASGGVKDTEAFF. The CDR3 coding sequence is TGTGCCAGCGGCGGGGTAAAGGACACTGAAGCTTTCTTT.

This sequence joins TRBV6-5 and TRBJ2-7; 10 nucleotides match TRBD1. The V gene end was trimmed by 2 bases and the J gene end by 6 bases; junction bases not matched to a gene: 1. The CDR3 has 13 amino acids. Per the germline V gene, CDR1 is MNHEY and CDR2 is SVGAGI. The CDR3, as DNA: TGTGCCAGCAGTTACGGGACAGGGGCCGAGCAGTACTTC. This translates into CASSYGTGAEQYF.

The CDR3 here is CSVRGAQGAVWETQYF. The CDR3 DNA follows: TGCAGCGTTAGGGGGGCACAGGGGGCGGTATGGGAGACCCAGTACTTC. The chain couples TRBV29-1 to TRBJ2-5; 9 bases line up with TRBD1. This CDR3 is 16 amino acids long. CDR1 is SQVTM, CDR2 ANQGSEA, per germline. J lost 5 bases, V lost 5 bases, and 15 bases had no gene match.

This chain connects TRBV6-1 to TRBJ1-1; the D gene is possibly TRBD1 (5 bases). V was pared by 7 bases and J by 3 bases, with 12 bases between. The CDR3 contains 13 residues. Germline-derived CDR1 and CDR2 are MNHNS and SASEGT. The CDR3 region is CASTQGEHTEAFF. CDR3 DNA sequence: TGTGCCAGCACGCAGGGCGAGCACACTGAAGCTTTCTTT.

CDR3 DNA: TGTGCCAGCAGCCCCGGACCCGGGGGGAACAATGAGCAGTTCTTC. Protein sequence: CASSPGPGGNNEQFF. This chain connects TRBV7-6 to TRBJ2-1; 7 bases align to TRBD2. Germline loops: CDR1 SGHVS, CDR2 FNYEAQ. V shed 5 bases and J 5 bases; nucleotides not matched to a gene: 9. CDR3 size: 15 residues.

The CDR3 loop reads CASRDIDGYTF. The CDR3 region has the DNA TGTGCCAGCAGGGACATTGATGGCTACACCTTC. V usage is TRBV2 and J usage is TRBJ1-2; D may be TRBD1 (5 bases). The V and J ends lost 6 bases and 6 bases respectively, with 8 bases between them. This CDR3 is 11 amino acids long. The V gene's germline CDR1 is SNHLY and CDR2 FYNNEI.

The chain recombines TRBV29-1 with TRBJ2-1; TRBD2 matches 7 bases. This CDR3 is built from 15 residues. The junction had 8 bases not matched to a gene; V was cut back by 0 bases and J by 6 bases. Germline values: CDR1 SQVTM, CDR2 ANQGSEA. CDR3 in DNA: TGCAGCGTTGAAGATGAGGCGGGAGTCAGCAATGAGCAGTTCTTC. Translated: CSVEDEAGVSNEQFF.